These T cell receptor beta chains were read from a single sample in a study of T cell changes during pregnancy in multiple sclerosis. Some clones are missing from TCRdb's copy, which holds only in-frame ones; the method was immunoSEQ multiplex PCR. Among 90,000 to 130,000 clones listed, 80% to 95% were seen once. This sample comprised peripheral blood, obtained in the third trimester of pregnancy. The receptors originated from a female donor with multiple sclerosis, enrolled in a pregnancy study. The CDR3 runs from the conserved cysteine through the conserved F or W. D genes are given only for firm matches. Only part of the rows carry a size: once, few, many, or a class if the clone is expanded.

clone_size: -; v_call: TRBV19; d_call: -; j_call: TRBJ1-1; cdr3_nt: TGTGCCAGTAGTTCCCAGAAGAACACTGAAGCTTTCTTT; cdr3_aa: CASSSQKNTEAFF
clone_size: few; v_call: TRBV30; d_call: TRBD1; j_call: TRBJ1-2; cdr3_nt: TGTGCCTGGGCCGGGACAGGCTATGGCTACACCTTC; cdr3_aa: CAWAGTGYGYTF
clone_size: -; v_call: TRBV7-2; d_call: TRBD2; j_call: TRBJ2-1; cdr3_nt: TGTTTACGGACTAGCGAACACCTTGAGGGACATGAGCAGTTCTTC; cdr3_aa: CLRTSEHLEGHEQFF
clone_size: -; v_call: TRBV6-5; d_call: -; j_call: TRBJ1-2; cdr3_nt: TGTGCCAGCAGTCTATCGACAGGCGGAAACTATGGCTACACCTTC; cdr3_aa: CASSLSTGGNYGYTF
clone_size: -; v_call: TRBV30; d_call: TRBD1; j_call: TRBJ1-2; cdr3_nt: TGTGCCAGACGGACAGGGGGCGTCGATGGCTACACCTTC; cdr3_aa: CARRTGGVDGYTF
clone_size: -; v_call: TRBV19; d_call: TRBD1; j_call: TRBJ1-1; cdr3_nt: TGTGCCACGGGACAGGGGGCAAGGACTGAAGCTTTCTTT; cdr3_aa: CATGQGARTEAFF
clone_size: -; v_call: TRBV14; d_call: -; j_call: TRBJ1-1; cdr3_nt: TGTGCCAGCAGCCCCTTGACGGTGCGGGGCACTGAAGCTTTCTTT; cdr3_aa: CASSPLTVRGTEAFF
clone_size: -; v_call: TRBV21-1; d_call: -; j_call: TRBJ2-7; cdr3_nt: TGTGCCAGCAACCTCGGGGGGGACAGGGTAACCTACGAGCAGTACTTC; cdr3_aa: CASNLGGDRVTYEQYF
clone_size: -; v_call: TRBV30; d_call: -; j_call: TRBJ1-4; cdr3_nt: TGTGCCTGGAGTCGAGGAAGAGCAACTAATGAAAAACTGTTTTTT; cdr3_aa: CAWSRGRATNEKLFF
clone_size: -; v_call: TRBV5-6; d_call: -; j_call: TRBJ2-5; cdr3_nt: TGTGCCAGCAGCTTTGGGCAGGGGCAAGAGACCCAGTACTTC; cdr3_aa: CASSFGQGQETQYF
clone_size: -; v_call: TRBV7-9; d_call: TRBD1; j_call: TRBJ1-2; cdr3_nt: TGTGCCAGCAGCCACGACAGGGAGGTTGGAGGCTACACCTTC; cdr3_aa: CASSHDREVGGYTF
clone_size: -; v_call: TRBV11-2; d_call: -; j_call: TRBJ2-2; cdr3_nt: TGTGCCAGCAGCTTAGGCGGGACGAACACCGGGGAGCTGTTTTTT; cdr3_aa: CASSLGGTNTGELFF
clone_size: -; v_call: TRBV9; d_call: -; j_call: TRBJ2-4; cdr3_nt: TGTGCCAGCAGCGGGGGTGGCGGGGCGCGGGTATTC; cdr3_aa: CASSGGGGARVF
clone_size: -; v_call: TRBV28; d_call: TRBD2; j_call: TRBJ2-3; cdr3_nt: TGTGCCAGCAGCTCCCCTTGGCGGGAGGGAACAGATACGCAGTATTTT; cdr3_aa: CASSSPWREGTDTQYF
clone_size: -; v_call: TRBV19; d_call: -; j_call: TRBJ2-1; cdr3_nt: TGTGCCAGTAAGCAGCGGCTTTTAGGCAATGAGCAGTTCTTC; cdr3_aa: CASKQRLLGNEQFF
clone_size: -; v_call: TRBV6-1; d_call: TRBD1; j_call: TRBJ1-1; cdr3_nt: TGTGCCAGCCTCCGCCGACAGGGGCCGAACACTGAAGCTTTCTTT; cdr3_aa: CASLRRQGPNTEAFF
clone_size: -; v_call: TRBV5-1; d_call: -; j_call: TRBJ1-2; cdr3_nt: TGCGCCAGCAGAAACTACAGGGAAAGGGGTGGCTACACCTTC; cdr3_aa: CASRNYRERGGYTF
clone_size: -; v_call: TRBV15; d_call: TRBD1; j_call: TRBJ2-7; cdr3_nt: TGTGCCACCAGCCCCCTCGAGGGGGCAGGGCGAGTAGACGAGCAGTACTTC; cdr3_aa: CATSPLEGAGRVDEQYF
clone_size: -; v_call: TRBV6-6; d_call: -; j_call: TRBJ2-1; cdr3_nt: TGTGCCAGCAGTTACATGGAACAGGGTCATGAGCAGTTCTTC; cdr3_aa: CASSYMEQGHEQFF
clone_size: -; v_call: TRBV19; d_call: TRBD1; j_call: TRBJ1-5; cdr3_nt: TGTGCCAGTAGACCAATGACAGGGGGGAAACCCCCTAGCAATCAGCCCCAGCATTTT; cdr3_aa: CASRPMTGGKPPSNQPQHF
clone_size: -; v_call: TRBV6-5; d_call: -; j_call: TRBJ1-1; cdr3_nt: TGTGCCAGCAGATCTCAGGATTTCACTGAAGCTTTCTTT; cdr3_aa: CASRSQDFTEAFF
clone_size: -; v_call: TRBV5-1; d_call: TRBD1; j_call: TRBJ2-1; cdr3_nt: TGCGCCAGCAAATGGCAGGACAGGGTTTCGGATGAGCAGTTCTTC; cdr3_aa: CASKWQDRVSDEQFF
clone_size: -; v_call: TRBV5-4; d_call: TRBD2; j_call: TRBJ2-5; cdr3_nt: TGTGCCAGCAGCCGGACTAGCGGGACGCAAGAGACCCAGTACTTC; cdr3_aa: CASSRTSGTQETQYF
clone_size: -; v_call: TRBV7-8; d_call: TRBD2; j_call: TRBJ2-7; cdr3_nt: TGTGCCAGCAGCCCCGTAGCGGGAGGGGGCGAGCAGTACTTC; cdr3_aa: CASSPVAGGGEQYF
clone_size: -; v_call: TRBV7-9; d_call: -; j_call: TRBJ1-3; cdr3_nt: TGTGCCAGCGCCGAGGCGGGGATTCGAAACACCATATATTTT; cdr3_aa: CASAEAGIRNTIYF
clone_size: once; v_call: TRBV30; d_call: TRBD2; j_call: TRBJ2-2; cdr3_nt: TGTGCCTGGGGAAGGGCAAGCGGGAGACCCCCCGGGGAGCTGTTTTTT; cdr3_aa: CAWGRASGRPPGELFF
clone_size: -; v_call: TRBV18; d_call: TRBD1; j_call: TRBJ2-3; cdr3_nt: TGTGCCAGCTCACCAAACAGGGGGACGGGAGATACGCAGTATTTT; cdr3_aa: CASSPNRGTGDTQYF